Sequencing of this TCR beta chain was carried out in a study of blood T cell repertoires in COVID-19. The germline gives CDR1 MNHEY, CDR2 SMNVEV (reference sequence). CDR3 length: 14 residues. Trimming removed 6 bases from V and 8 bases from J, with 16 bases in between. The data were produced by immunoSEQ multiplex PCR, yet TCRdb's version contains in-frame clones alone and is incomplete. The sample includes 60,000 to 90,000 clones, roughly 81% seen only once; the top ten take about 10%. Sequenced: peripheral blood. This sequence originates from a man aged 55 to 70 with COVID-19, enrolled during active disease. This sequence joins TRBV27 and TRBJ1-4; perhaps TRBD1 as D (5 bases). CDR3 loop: CASSGGRFREKLFF. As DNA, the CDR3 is TGTGCCAGCAGCGGGGGGAGGTTTCGAGAAAAACTGTTTTTT. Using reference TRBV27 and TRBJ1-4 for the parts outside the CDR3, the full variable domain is EAQVTQNPRYLITVTGKKLTVTCSQNMNHEYMSWYRQDPGLGLRQIYYSMNVEVTDKGDVPEGYKVSRKEKRNFPLILESPSPNQTSLYFCASSGGRFREKLFFGSGTQLSVL.